These 30 T cell receptor beta chains were all obtained from the same sample, sequenced in a study of blood T cell repertoires in COVID-19. Using immunoSEQ multiplex PCR, the repertoire was profiled, and TCRdb retains in-frame clones only, with some absent. The table includes about 430,000 clones, roughly nine tenths detected once. The sequenced material came from PBMCs or T cells enriched from blood (not recorded which). Receptors were obtained from a man under 40 who had recovered from COVID-19.

The chain has TRBV6-5 and TRBJ2-4, with TRBD2 matching 9 bases. The CDR3 spans 14 residues. V lost 7 bases and J lost 6; bases outside the gene matches: 7. Per the germline V gene, CDR1 is MNHEY and CDR2 is SVGAGI. Here the CDR3 reads CASKAGGPRNIQYF. The CDR3 DNA follows: TGTGCCAGCAAGGCGGGAGGGCCGCGAAACATTCAGTACTTC.

The rearrangement links TRBV3-1 (or the pseudogene TRBV3-2) to TRBJ1-2, with TRBD1 matching 9 bases. The CDR3 runs to 13 residues. The junction had 5 bases not matched to a gene; V was cut back by 4 bases and J by 8 bases. Germline V gene data show CDR1 as LGHDT and CDR2 as YNNKEL (reference sequence). In nucleotides, the CDR3 is TGTGCCAGCAGCCCCCGGGACAGGGTAGGCTACACCTTC. Its translation: CASSPRDRVGYTF.

This clone was recorded a few times. The V and J genes are TRBV28 and TRBJ1-5; D is ambiguous. Trimming shortened V by 2 bases and J by 4 bases, and 12 bases separated the two germline ends. Germline V CDR1 and CDR2: MDHEN, SYDVKM. The CDR3 is 15 amino acids. CDR3 residues: CASSLGSTANQPQHF. DNA of the CDR3: TGTGCCAGCAGTTTAGGCTCCACCGCTAATCAGCCCCAGCATTTT.

The CDR3 is CASSAGGAAGTQYF. In DNA form, the CDR3 reads TGTGCCAGCAGTGCGGGGGGCGCGGCGGGTACGCAGTATTTT. V gene TRBV6-4 combines with J gene TRBJ2-3, with TRBD2 as a possible D gene (7 bases). Germline lookup yields CDR1 MRHNA and CDR2 SNTAGT. The ends were cut back, 4 bases at V and 8 bases at J, with 16 bases in the middle. The length of the CDR3 is 14 residues.

The gene calls are TRBV5-1 and TRBJ1-2, with D possibly matching TRBD1 (6 bases). Looked up from germline, CDR1 is SGHRS and CDR2 is YFSETQ. The CDR3 has 13 amino acids. V gave up 3 bases and J gave up 4 bases, with 10 bases separating them. The CDR3 bases are TGCGCCAGCAGCTCTGACAGGTTCTATGGCTACACCTTC. Protein sequence: CASSSDRFYGYTF.

This clone appeared once. The chain joins TRBV4-1 to TRBJ2-7; the match to TRBD2 covers 8 bases. The J segment lost 7 bases and the V segment lost 0 bases, leaving 8 bases of the junction unmatched. Germline assignment: CDR1 MGHRA and CDR2 YSYEKL. The CDR3 consists of 15 residues. As DNA, the CDR3 is TGCGCCAGCAGCCAAGATTGGGTCGCTAGCGGGGAGCAGTACTTC. Translating it yields CASSQDWVASGEQYF.

This chain links TRBV4-1 with TRBJ2-5, with TRBD1 matching 7 bases. Germline-derived CDR1 and CDR2 are MGHRA and YSYEKL. V shed 0 bases, J shed 5 bases, and the junction held 6 bases outside the gene matches. The CDR3 runs 15 residues. CDR3 sequence reads: CASSQDQGGGETQYF. Here the CDR3 DNA reads TGCGCCAGCAGCCAAGACCAAGGGGGCGGGGAGACCCAGTACTTC.

The chain employs TRBV10-3 and TRBJ2-7, with D possibly matching TRBD1 (5 bases). Between the trimmed V and J ends, which lost 4 bases and 2 bases, there was a span of 9 bases. The CDR3 has 13 amino acids. Germline V lookup: CDR1 ENHRY, CDR2 SYGVKD. The CDR3 is CAISAAGTYEQYF. The DNA for the CDR3 is TGTGCCATCAGTGCCGCAGGGACCTACGAGCAGTACTTC.

This rearrangement joins TRBV13 to TRBJ1-2; TRBD1 might be the D (6 bases). The V end was cut by 4 bases, the J end by 5 bases, with 11 bases between. The CDR3 runs to 13 residues. Looked up from germline, CDR1 is PRHDT and CDR2 is FYEKMQ (reference sequence). Here the CDR3 reads CASSSGQLYGYTF. The CDR3 coding sequence is TGTGCCAGCAGCTCCGGACAGTTGTATGGCTACACCTTC.

This clone has only one observation. Distinct nucleotide sequences in the sample also encode this CDR3. The chain couples TRBV19 to TRBJ1-2, with 9 bases matching TRBD1. Losses at the gene ends were 4 bases for V and 6 bases for J; bases not matched to a gene: 3. From germline, CDR1 is LNHDA and CDR2 SQIVND (reference sequence). The CDR3 is made up of 13 amino acids. CDR3: CASSRDRADGYTF. The CDR3 DNA reads as TGTGCCAGTAGTAGGGACAGGGCGGATGGCTACACCTTC.

The CDR3 spells CASSPGQIYEQYF. Written as DNA, the CDR3 is TGTGCCAGCAGTCCGGGACAGATTTACGAGCAGTACTTC. V is TRBV2 and J is TRBJ2-7, with 7 bases that match TRBD1. CDR3 length: 13 residues. Unmatched junction bases numbered 5, after V lost 5 bases and J lost 4 bases. CDR1 and CDR2 from the germline V gene are SNHLY and FYNNEI.

The J gene is TRBJ1-1, the V gene TRBV11-2; TRBD1 aligns across 9 bases. Per germline, CDR1 SGHAT and CDR2 FQNNGV. The CDR3 length is 13 residues. V lost 5 bases, J lost 11 bases, and 9 bases stayed unmatched. DNA of the CDR3: TGTGCCAGCAGCACCTGGGACAGGGATCGCGCTTTCTTT. This gives the protein CASSTWDRDRAFF.

The V call is TRBV5-1, the J call TRBJ2-1, with D possibly TRBD2 on 5 matching bases. The CDR3 has 14 amino acids. The ends were cut back, 0 bases at V and 3 bases at J, with 7 bases in the middle. Per the germline V gene, CDR1 is SGHRS and CDR2 is YFSETQ. This chain's CDR3 is CASSLASHYNEQFF. CDR3 bases: TGCGCCAGCAGCTTGGCTAGCCACTACAATGAGCAGTTCTTC.

The V call is TRBV15, the J call TRBJ2-4, with TRBD1 matching 8 bases. The CDR3 consists of 16 residues. Germline V gene data show CDR1 as LNHNV and CDR2 as YYDKDF (reference sequence). The J segment lost 5 bases and the V segment lost 1 base, leaving 7 bases of the junction unmatched. The CDR3 nucleotides read TGTGCCACCAGCAGAGGACGACAGGGGCGAGAAAACATTCAGTACTTC. This encodes CATSRGRQGRENIQYF.

The V call is TRBV2, the J call TRBJ2-7, with 12 bases aligning to TRBD2. The CDR3 runs 15 residues. Germline V gives CDR1 SNHLY, CDR2 FYNNEI. Trimming removed 6 bases from V and 2 bases from J; junction bases left unmatched: 5. The CDR3 sequence: CASSLRLAGAYEQYF. Written as DNA, the CDR3 is TGTGCCAGCAGCCTCAGACTAGCGGGGGCCTACGAGCAGTACTTC. The full variable domain, rest sourced from reference TRBV2 and TRBJ2-7, is EPEVTQTPSHQVTQMGQEVILRCVPISNHLYFYWYRQILGQKVEFLVSFYNNEISEKSEIFDDQFSVERPDGSNFTLKIRSTKLEDSAMYFCASSLRLAGAYEQYFGPGTRLTVT.

As for this clone: An end of the junction differs from the germline gene, which may be a read error. The gene calls are TRBV3-1 (or the pseudogene TRBV3-2) and TRBJ2-3; TRBD2 agrees at 12 bases. The CDR3 runs to 16 residues. CDR1 and CDR2 from the germline V gene are LGHDT and YNNKEL (reference sequence). The CDR3, as DNA: TGTGCCAGCAGCCTAGGACTAGCGGGACCCACATATACGCAGTATTTT. Encoded protein: CASSLGLAGPTYTQYF.

V is TRBV28 and J is TRBJ1-2; D may be TRBD1 (5 bases). The CDR3 contains 13 residues. Looked up from germline, CDR1 is MDHEN and CDR2 is SYDVKM. Trimming removed 8 bases at V and 2 bases at J, with 12 bases between. CDR3 nucleotide sequence: TGTGCCAGCCATGTCACAGGAAACTATGGCTACACCTTC. Its protein product is CASHVTGNYGYTF.

The V call is TRBV11-1, the J call TRBJ1-1; perhaps TRBD1 as D (5 bases). The length of the CDR3 is 12 residues. Germline V gene lookup returns CDR1 SGHAT and CDR2 FQDESV (reference sequence). V was trimmed by 3 bases and J by 4 bases, leaving 6 bases between them. Written as DNA, the CDR3 is TGTGCCAGCAGCTTCCAGGGCACTGAAGCTTTCTTT. It translates to CASSFQGTEAFF. Full variable domain (remainder filled in from reference TRBV11-1 and TRBJ1-1): EAEVAQSPRYKITEKSQAVAFWCDPISGHATLYWYRQILGQGPELLVQFQDESVVDDSQLPKDRFSAERLKGVDSTLKIQPAELGDSAMYLCASSFQGTEAFFGQGTRLTVV.

The rearrangement links TRBV19 to TRBJ1-5; D not certain. CDR3 length: 16 residues. Between the trimmed V and J ends, which lost 7 bases and 0 bases, there was a span of 16 bases. Germline CDR1 is LNHDA and CDR2 is SQIVND (reference sequence). The CDR3 DNA reads TGTGCCAGTAAGGATGCGGCTGCCAATAGCAATCAGCCCCAGCATTTT. This sequence encodes CASKDAAANSNQPQHF.

This sequence joins TRBV5-1 and TRBJ2-1; TRBD2 matches at 7 bases. The V gene's germline CDR1 is SGHRS and CDR2 YFSETQ. The CDR3 is 15 amino acids. Unmatched junction bases numbered 4, after V lost 2 bases and J lost 2 bases. DNA of the CDR3: TGCGCCAGCAGCTTAACGGGAGGCCCCTACAATGAGCAGTTCTTC. Its protein product is CASSLTGGPYNEQFF.

This clone came up once. This chain joins TRBV5-1 and TRBJ2-1; the D gene is possibly TRBD2 (6 bases). The CDR3 sequence is 16 residues long. Germline V gives CDR1 SGHRS, CDR2 YFSETQ. Trimming shortened V by 6 bases and J by 9 bases, and 25 bases separated the two germline ends. DNA of the CDR3: TGCGCCAGCACCCAACAATCGGGAGTTCGTCTTAGTGAGCAGTTCTTC. This translates into CASTQQSGVRLSEQFF.

The chain couples TRBV6-2 or TRBV6-3 to TRBJ2-7; maybe TRBD2 (6 bases). Between the trimmed V and J ends, which lost 2 bases and 4 bases, there was a span of 9 bases. The V gene's germline CDR1 is MNHEY and CDR2 SVGEGT. The CDR3 has 13 amino acids. For the CDR3, the DNA is TGTGCCAGCAGTTACGGGCTAGCGTACGAGCAGTACTTC. Translated, it gives CASSYGLAYEQYF.

The chain is built from TRBV7-3 and TRBJ2-3, with 8 bases that match TRBD2. J gave up 1 base and V 6 bases, and 6 bases lay outside the gene matches. Germline V lookup: CDR1 SGHTA, CDR2 FQGTGA. The CDR3 is made up of 15 amino acids. As DNA, the CDR3 is TGTGCCAGCAGTTATAGCGGGATACGCACAGATACGCAGTATTTT. It specifies CASSYSGIRTDTQYF.

This clone was detected only once. Compared with germline, one end of the junction differs, possibly owing to a read error. The chain is built from TRBV5-1 and TRBJ2-2; TRBD2 might be the D (6 bases). The germline CDR1 and CDR2 sequences are SGHRS and YFSETQ. The CDR3 runs to 16 residues. CDR3 region: CVSSPWGVRATGELFF. The CDR3 coding sequence is TGCGTCAGCAGCCCGTGGGGGGTTCGGGCCACCGGGGAGCTGTTTTTT. Based on the CDR3 plus reference TRBV5-1 and TRBJ2-2, the full variable domain is KAGVTQTPRYLIKTRGQQVTLSCSPISGHRSVSWYQQTPGQGLQFLFEYFSETQRNKGNFPGRFSGRQFSNSRSEMNVSTLELGDSALYLCVSSPWGVRATGELFFGEGSRLTVL.

The rearrangement joins TRBV29-1 to TRBJ2-1; 9 bases align to TRBD2. CDR3 length: 15 residues. Germline trimming cut 6 bases from V and 0 bases from J; bases unmatched to any gene: 6. Per the germline V gene, CDR1 is SQVTM and CDR2 is ANQGSEA. The CDR3 reads CSVGSGSGSYNEQFF. CDR3 bases: TGCAGCGTCGGTAGCGGGAGTGGCTCCTACAATGAGCAGTTCTTC.

This rearrangement joins TRBV3-1 (or the pseudogene TRBV3-2) to TRBJ1-5, with D unresolved. Trimming removed 0 bases at V and 5 bases at J, with 5 bases between. Germline V gives CDR1 LGHDT, CDR2 YNNKEL (reference sequence). The CDR3 runs to 13 residues. The CDR3 is CASSQDLDQPQHF. CDR3 in DNA: TGTGCCAGCAGCCAAGATCTTGATCAGCCCCAGCATTTT.

V and J are TRBV30 and TRBJ1-3; D unclear. V shed 5 bases and J shed 0 bases, with 8 bases lying between them. Germline lookup yields CDR1 GTSNPN and CDR2 SVGIG (reference sequence). The CDR3 is 13 residues long. The CDR3 coding sequence is TGTGCCTGGTCAGAATACTCTGGAAACACCATATATTTT. It is translated as CAWSEYSGNTIYF. The variable domain in full, with the rest retrieved from reference TRBV30 and TRBJ1-3, is SQTIHQWPATLVQPVGSPLSLECTVEGTSNPNLYWYRQAAGRGLQLLFYSVGIGQISSEVPQNLSASRPQDRQFILSSKKLLLSDSGFYLCAWSEYSGNTIYFGEGSWLTVV.

The chain uses TRBV5-1 and TRBJ1-1, with D unclear. V was pared by 0 bases and J by 1 base, with 13 bases between. The CDR3 covers 16 residues. Germline loops: CDR1 SGHRS, CDR2 YFSETQ. The CDR3 loop is CASSLAARVTNTEAFF. The CDR3 region has the DNA TGCGCCAGCAGCTTGGCCGCCCGGGTTACGAACACTGAAGCTTTCTTT.

This sequence joins TRBV5-6 and TRBJ2-1; 7 bases fit TRBD1. Germline assignment: CDR1 SGHDT and CDR2 YYEEEE. Germline trimming cut 1 base from V and 9 bases from J; bases unmatched to any gene: 4. CDR3 size: 13 residues. CDR3 protein: CASSLTGEGEQFF. The CDR3 DNA reads as TGTGCCAGCAGCTTGACAGGGGAAGGTGAGCAGTTCTTC.

This clone was observed once. CDR3 loop: CASSLGVTGRTEAFF. In DNA form, the CDR3 reads TGTGCCAGCAGTTTAGGGGTCACAGGGCGGACTGAAGCTTTCTTT. The gene calls are TRBV27 and TRBJ1-1; D possibly corresponds to TRBD1 (6 bases). The CDR3 loop spans 15 amino acids. In germline, CDR1 is MNHEY, CDR2 SMNVEV (reference sequence). V lost 2 bases and J 5 bases, leaving 15 bases between the germline ends.